The entry that follows covers one TCR beta chain sequence. The antigen is undetermined. The data belong to a study of glioma-infiltrating T cells. Study-level findings and limits: Above-expected tissue-blood divergence occurred in all gliomas, most in low-grade ones.

The CDR3 consists of 12 residues. The V gene lost 4 bases and the J gene lost 4 bases, with 4 bases spanning the gap. Germline lookup yields CDR1 LGHNA and CDR2 YSLEER. Amplification of TCR alpha and beta CDR3 regions from RNA used iRepertoire nested multiplex PCR. TCRdb independently ran MiXCR on the multiplex PCR reads; one entry per CDR3 protein. Of over 100,000 distinct CDR3 sequences detected, 25% appear once; the ten largest clones hold under 45%. The specimen was glioma tissue, nonneoplastic brain tissue, or PBMCs (not recorded which). This TCR was sampled from a human donor with low-grade glioma or glioblastoma, undergoing nonglioma brain surgery, or in good health (not recorded which). The V and J genes are TRBV4-3 and TRBJ2-2; D unclear. The CDR3 nucleotides are TGCGCCAGCAGCCGAGTCACCGGGGAGCTGTTTTTT. Translation: CASSRVTGELFF.